The next 3 T cell receptor beta chains were all read from a single sample in a study of cytomegalovirus exposure and HLA in healthy donors. Generated by immunoSEQ multiplex PCR, the TCRdb table keeps only in-frame clones and is missing some. The repertoire has about 110,000 clones, 90% to 96% of them found once; the top ten carry roughly 0.66%. Sequencing used PBMCs. All receptors derive from a woman aged 18-30 years in good health and CMV-seronegative.

This sequence joins TRBV5-1 and TRBJ2-1; 9 nucleotides align to TRBD1. CDR3 length: 15 residues. The germline V gene encodes CDR1 SGHRS and CDR2 YFSETQ. Trimming cost V 5 bases and J 7 bases; bases outside gene matches: 10. In DNA form, the CDR3 reads TGCGCCAGCAGATCGACAGGGGGTCTTCTTAATGAGCAGTTCTTC. Its translation: CASRSTGGLLNEQFF.

This clone was observed once. The chain joins TRBV7-9 to TRBJ1-4; TRBD1 matches at 11 bases. Unmatched junction bases numbered 4, after V lost 5 bases and J lost 8 bases. This CDR3 is built from 14 residues. CDR1 SEHNR and CDR2 FQNEAQ come from the germline V gene (reference sequence). The CDR3: CASSGTGGIEKLFF. The CDR3 DNA sequence: TGTGCCAGCAGCGGGACAGGGGGAATAGAAAAACTGTTTTTT.

This chain connects TRBV28 to TRBJ1-3; 7 bases fit TRBD1. This CDR3 comprises 15 residues. The germline CDR1 and CDR2 sequences are MDHEN and SYDVKM. V lost 5 bases and J lost 4; bases outside the gene matches: 8. CDR3 protein: CASSPQGVRGNTIYF. CDR3 DNA: TGTGCCAGCAGTCCGCAGGGGGTGAGGGGAAACACCATATATTTT.